This TCR beta chain was profiled in a study of vaccination and CD4 T cells after COVID-19. Specified treatment: roughly 10-day PBMC culture with coronavirus spike peptide pools or control peptides (ViraFEST assay). V trimming: 5 bases; J trimming: 5 bases; junction bases outside the gene matches: 5. Germline loops: CDR1 SGHTA, CDR2 FQGNSA. CDR3 length: 14 amino acids. An Oncomine TCR Beta short-read assay was used to sequence the DNA from cultured CD4+ T cells. Each CDR3 protein is one row after TCRdb ran MiXCR on the PCR reads. The table includes around 20,000 distinct CDR3 sequences, about 50% detected once. This clonotype was found a few times. The antigen remains undetermined.

The TCR sequence derives from a human donor who had recovered from COVID-19. This sequence joins TRBV7-2 and TRBJ2-2; TRBD2 aligns across 7 bases. The specimen was CD4+ T cells from blood, cultured in vitro, collected after SARS-CoV-2 vaccination. CDR3 in amino acids: CASSKGGETGELFF. CDR3 nucleotide sequence: TGTGCCAGCAGCAAGGGAGGGGAAACCGGGGAGCTGTTTTTT.